The following is a T cell receptor beta chain sequence with its context. No antigen is known for it. The data originate from a study of T cell clonality in common variable immunodeficiency. Study results and limitations: Compared with controls, CVID subjects had fewer shared TCRbeta clones. Common variable immunodeficiency TCR beta sequences reportedly had fewer deletions and N-nucleotide insertions.

Most patients and controls had Caucasian heritage. Equal genomic DNA amounts from CVID and control samples were sequenced. The protocol was immunoSEQ multiplex PCR, while the TCRdb copy is restricted to in-frame clones and leaves out a portion. This set yields 30,000 to 40,000 clones and no singletons; the top ten hold approximately 7%. The sequencing sample was made of peripheral blood mononuclear cells. This clonotype originated in a human donor with common variable immunodeficiency.

CDR3 sequence reads: CASSLEGYGYTF. CDR3 DNA (partial): TGTGCCAGCAGCCTTGAAGGCTATGGC. This chain uses TRBV7-2 with TRBJ1-2, with D unresolved. Read sequence stops 3 residues before the CDR3 end, and the germline J gene provides the missing end. This CDR3 has 12 amino acids. Germline-derived CDR1 and CDR2 are SGHTA and FQGNSA. V lost 5 bases and J 4 bases, leaving 8 bases between the germline ends.